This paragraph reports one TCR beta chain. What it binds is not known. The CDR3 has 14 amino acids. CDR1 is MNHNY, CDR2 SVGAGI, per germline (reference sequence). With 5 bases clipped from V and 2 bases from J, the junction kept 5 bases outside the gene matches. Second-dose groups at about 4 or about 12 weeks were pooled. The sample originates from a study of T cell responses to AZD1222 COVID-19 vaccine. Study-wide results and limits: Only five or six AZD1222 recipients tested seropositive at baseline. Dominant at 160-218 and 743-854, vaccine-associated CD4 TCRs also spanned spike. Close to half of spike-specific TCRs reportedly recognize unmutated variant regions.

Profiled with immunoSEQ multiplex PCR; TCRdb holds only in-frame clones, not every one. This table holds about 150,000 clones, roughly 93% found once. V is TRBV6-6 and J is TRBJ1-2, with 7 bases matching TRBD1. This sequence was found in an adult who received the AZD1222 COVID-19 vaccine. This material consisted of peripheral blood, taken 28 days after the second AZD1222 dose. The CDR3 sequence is CASSEDRRNYGYTF. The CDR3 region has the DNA TGTGCCAGCAGTGAGGACAGGAGAAACTATGGCTACACCTTC.